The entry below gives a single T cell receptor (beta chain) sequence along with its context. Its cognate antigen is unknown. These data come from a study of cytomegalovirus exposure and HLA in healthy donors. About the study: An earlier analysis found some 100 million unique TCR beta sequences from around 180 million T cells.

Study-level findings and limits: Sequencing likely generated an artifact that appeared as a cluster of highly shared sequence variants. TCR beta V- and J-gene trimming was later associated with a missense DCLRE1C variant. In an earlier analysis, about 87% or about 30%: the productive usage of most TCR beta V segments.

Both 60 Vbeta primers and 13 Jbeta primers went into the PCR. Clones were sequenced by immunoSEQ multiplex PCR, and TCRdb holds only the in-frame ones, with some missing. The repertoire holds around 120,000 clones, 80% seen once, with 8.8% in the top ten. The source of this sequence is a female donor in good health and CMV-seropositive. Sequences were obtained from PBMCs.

The CDR3 sequence: CASSARGETQYF. The CDR3 DNA follows: TGTGCCAGCAGCGCCCGGGGGGAGACCCAGTACTTC. The chain is built from TRBV25-1 and TRBJ2-5; a possible D gene is TRBD2 (6 bases). The germline V and J ends were trimmed by 6 bases and 5 bases, with 10 bases remaining between them. The CDR3 runs to 12 residues. Germline loops: CDR1 MGHDK, CDR2 SYGVNS.